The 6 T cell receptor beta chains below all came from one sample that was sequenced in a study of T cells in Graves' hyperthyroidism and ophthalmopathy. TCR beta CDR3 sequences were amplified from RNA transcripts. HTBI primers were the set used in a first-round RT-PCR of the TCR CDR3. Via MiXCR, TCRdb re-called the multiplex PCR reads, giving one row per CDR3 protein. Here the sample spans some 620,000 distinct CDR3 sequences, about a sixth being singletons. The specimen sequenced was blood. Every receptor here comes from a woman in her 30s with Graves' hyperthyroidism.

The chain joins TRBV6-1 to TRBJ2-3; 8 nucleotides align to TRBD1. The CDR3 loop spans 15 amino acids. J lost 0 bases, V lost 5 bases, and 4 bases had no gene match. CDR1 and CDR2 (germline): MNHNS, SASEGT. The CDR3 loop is CASSTTGESTDTQYF. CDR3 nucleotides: TGTGCCAGCAGTACGACAGGGGAAAGCACAGATACGCAGTATTTT.

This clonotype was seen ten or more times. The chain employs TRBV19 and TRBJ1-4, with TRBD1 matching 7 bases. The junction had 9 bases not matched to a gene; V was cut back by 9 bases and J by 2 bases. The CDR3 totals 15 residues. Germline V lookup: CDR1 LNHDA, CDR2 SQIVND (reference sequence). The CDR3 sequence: CASRTNRGTNEKLFF. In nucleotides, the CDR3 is TGTGCCAGCCGAACGAACAGGGGTACTAATGAAAAACTGTTTTTT.

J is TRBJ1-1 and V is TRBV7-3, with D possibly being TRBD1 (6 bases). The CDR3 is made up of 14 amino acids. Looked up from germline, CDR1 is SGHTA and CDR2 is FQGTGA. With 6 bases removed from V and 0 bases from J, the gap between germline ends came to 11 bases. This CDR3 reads CASRDSLMNTEAFF. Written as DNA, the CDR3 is TGTGCCAGCAGGGACAGTCTGATGAACACTGAAGCTTTCTTT.

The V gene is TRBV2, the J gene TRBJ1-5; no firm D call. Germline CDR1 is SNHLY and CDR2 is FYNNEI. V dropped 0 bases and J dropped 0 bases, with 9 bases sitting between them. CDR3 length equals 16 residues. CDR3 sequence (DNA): TGTGCCAGCAGTGAAGCGGCAGACTATAGCAATCAGCCCCAGCATTTT. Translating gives CASSEAADYSNQPQHF.

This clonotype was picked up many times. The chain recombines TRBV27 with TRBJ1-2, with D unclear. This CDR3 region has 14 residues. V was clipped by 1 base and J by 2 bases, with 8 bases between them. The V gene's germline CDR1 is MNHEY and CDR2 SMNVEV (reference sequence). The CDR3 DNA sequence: TGTGCCAGCAGTTTATATAGCGAGAACTATGGCTACACCTTC. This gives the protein CASSLYSENYGYTF.

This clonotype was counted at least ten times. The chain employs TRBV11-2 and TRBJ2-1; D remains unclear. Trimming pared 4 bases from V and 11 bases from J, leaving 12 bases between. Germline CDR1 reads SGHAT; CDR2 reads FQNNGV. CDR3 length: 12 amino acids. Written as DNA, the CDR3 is TGTGCCAGCAGCTCCCTTACCTCTCAGCAGTTCTTC. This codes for CASSSLTSQQFF. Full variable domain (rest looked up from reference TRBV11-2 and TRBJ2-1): EAGVAQSPRYKIIEKRQSVAFWCNPISGHATLYWYQQILGQGPKLLIQFQNNGVVDDSQLPKDRFSAERLKGVDSTLKIQPAKLEDSAVYLCASSSLTSQQFFGPGTRLTVL.